The next 20 T cell receptor beta chains were all read from a single sample in a study of blood T cell repertoires in COVID-19. Using immunoSEQ multiplex PCR, the repertoire was profiled, and TCRdb retains in-frame clones only, with some absent. The sample has 310,000 or so clones; around 88% are singletons. The sample consisted of peripheral blood. Receptors were obtained from a woman in her forties or fifties with acute or convalescent COVID-19.

V is TRBV5-4 and J is TRBJ2-2, with 7 bases aligning to TRBD2. The CDR3 has 16 residues. V dropped 0 bases and J dropped 6; count of bases not matched to a gene: 8. Germline V CDR1 and CDR2: SGHNT, YYREEE (reference sequence). The CDR3 DNA is TGTGCCAGCAGCTTGGGGGCGACGGGAGGCGCCGGGGAGCTGTTTTTT. Translated, it gives CASSLGATGGAGELFF.

The J gene is TRBJ1-1, the V gene TRBV12-3 or TRBV12-4; D unclear. The CDR3 is 13 amino acids. V was pared by 6 bases and J by 3 bases, with 11 bases between. The CDR3: CASSLQRDTEAFF. For the CDR3, the DNA is TGTGCCAGCAGCTTACAGAGGGACACTGAAGCTTTCTTT.

The gene calls are TRBV19 and TRBJ1-5, with TRBD1 matching over 8 bases. J was trimmed by 4 bases and V by 7 bases; bases with no gene match: 6. CDR1 LNHDA and CDR2 SQIVND come from the germline V gene (reference sequence). The CDR3 runs to 14 residues. The CDR3 loop is CASTLTGGNQPQHF. CDR3 nucleotide sequence: TGTGCCAGTACCCTAACAGGGGGGAATCAGCCCCAGCATTTT.

J is TRBJ2-1 and V is TRBV10-3; 14 bases agree with TRBD2. Germline V gives CDR1 ENHRY, CDR2 SYGVKD. The CDR3 has 15 amino acids. Germline trimming cut 10 bases from V and 8 bases from J; bases unmatched to any gene: 10. The CDR3 here is CASEQGLAGADEQFF. Written as DNA, the CDR3 is TGTGCCAGCGAACAGGGACTAGCGGGAGCAGATGAGCAGTTCTTC.

The chain is built from TRBV19 and TRBJ1-4, with D perhaps matching TRBD1 (6 bases). V was clipped by 6 bases and J by 0 bases, with 11 bases between them. The germline gives CDR1 LNHDA, CDR2 SQIVND (reference sequence). CDR3 size: 15 residues. Here the CDR3 DNA reads TGTGCCAGTAGCTCGGACAGTGCAACTAATGAAAAACTGTTTTTT. It codes for CASSSDSATNEKLFF.

The J gene is TRBJ2-2, the V gene TRBV5-1; D is unresolved. CDR3 length: 17 residues. Trimming removed 1 base at V and 1 base at J, with 14 bases between. The germline CDR1 and CDR2 sequences are SGHRS and YFSETQ. The CDR3 DNA follows: TGCGCCAGCAGCTTGTTGTCCGGGTCGGTGAACACCGGGGAGCTGTTTTTT. Amino acids: CASSLLSGSVNTGELFF.

The chain uses TRBV2 and TRBJ2-2, with 13 nucleotides matching TRBD2. Trimming cost V 5 bases and J 0 bases; bases outside gene matches: 6. This CDR3 contains 18 residues. Germline V CDR1 and CDR2: SNHLY, FYNNEI. CDR3 nucleotide sequence: TGTGCCAGCAGTCCCGGACTAGCGGGAGCCACGAACACCGGGGAGCTGTTTTTT. It is translated as CASSPGLAGATNTGELFF.

This clone has more than one count but fewer than ten. The chain combines TRBV27 with TRBJ2-1; TRBD2 might be the D (6 bases). Germline V gene sequence: CDR1 MNHEY, CDR2 SMNVEV (reference sequence). The V and J ends lost 2 bases and 3 bases respectively, with 17 bases between them. This CDR3 comprises 17 residues. CDR3 sequence reads: CASSLTPAGLGYNEQFF. In DNA form, the CDR3 reads TGTGCCAGCAGTTTAACCCCCGCGGGACTCGGCTACAATGAGCAGTTCTTC.

This clone occurred a few times. This CDR3 is CASRSGGPTTGELFF. The CDR3 DNA reads TGTGCCAGCAGGTCAGGGGGGCCGACCACCGGGGAGCTGTTTTTT. V gene TRBV9 combines with J gene TRBJ2-2, with D possibly being TRBD1 (7 bases). V lost 5 bases and J 4 bases, leaving 15 bases between the germline ends. This CDR3 has 15 amino acids. Germline-derived CDR1 and CDR2 are SGDLS and YYNGEE.

The CDR3 protein is CASSAYRATNEKLFF. CDR3 sequence (DNA): TGTGCCAGCAGCGCATACAGGGCAACTAATGAAAAACTGTTTTTT. The chain recombines TRBV7-2 with TRBJ1-4; possible D gene TRBD1, 6 bases. V was clipped by 5 bases and J by 0 bases, with 10 bases between them. The CDR3 extends over 15 amino acids. CDR1 SGHTA and CDR2 FQGNSA come from the germline V gene.

This clone was observed a few times. The chain recombines TRBV6-5 with TRBJ2-7, with D possibly TRBD1 on 6 matching bases. V dropped 6 bases and J dropped 2 bases, with 14 bases sitting between them. The CDR3 loop spans 14 amino acids. CDR1 is MNHEY, CDR2 SVGAGI, per germline. In nucleotides, the CDR3 is TGTGCCAGCAGGGCCCGGGACATTACCTACGAGCAGTACTTC. It translates to CASRARDITYEQYF.

This clone was picked up one time. The chain is built from TRBV9 and TRBJ1-3, with D perhaps TRBD1 (5 bases). Germline-derived CDR1 and CDR2 are SGDLS and YYNGEE. The CDR3 is 14 amino acids. The V gene lost 2 bases and the J gene lost 3 bases, with 9 bases spanning the gap. Here the CDR3 reads CASSVQGNGNTIYF. Here the CDR3 DNA reads TGTGCCAGCAGCGTCCAGGGCAATGGAAACACCATATATTTT.

This clone has just a few counts. This chain connects TRBV2 to TRBJ1-2; 7 positions agree with TRBD1. Germline V CDR1 and CDR2: SNHLY, FYNNEI. The CDR3 loop spans 16 amino acids. V lost 0 bases, J lost 4 bases, and 8 bases stayed unmatched. This CDR3 reads CASSEARDRNTYGYTF. The CDR3 region has the DNA TGTGCCAGCAGTGAAGCGCGGGACAGAAACACCTATGGCTACACCTTC.

This clone was detected only once. The V and J genes are TRBV11-2 and TRBJ2-2, with unresolved D. This CDR3 is built from 14 residues. CDR1 and CDR2 (germline): SGHAT, FQNNGV. The germline V and J ends were trimmed by 5 bases and 4 bases, with 11 bases remaining between them. In nucleotides, the CDR3 is TGTGCCAGCAGCGTAAACCCGGGCACCGGGGAGCTGTTTTTT. Protein sequence: CASSVNPGTGELFF.

This clone was counted a single time. The V gene is TRBV25-1, the J gene TRBJ1-2, with a possible D match to TRBD1 (6 bases). The germline V gene has CDR1 MGHDK and CDR2 SYGVNS. This CDR3 comprises 12 residues. Trimming shortened V by 6 bases and J by 3 bases, and 8 bases separated the two germline ends. CDR3 sequence (DNA): TGTGCCAGCAGGAAGGGGGACTATGGCTACACCTTC. This sequence encodes CASRKGDYGYTF.

The V gene is TRBV2, the J gene TRBJ1-2; no clear D gene. The CDR3 has 15 residues. V was cut by 0 bases and J by 7 bases, with 15 bases left in between. From germline, CDR1 is SNHLY and CDR2 FYNNEI. In DNA, the CDR3 is TGTGCCAGCAGTGAAGCGGGCAACCTCTTGCTTGGCTACACCTTC. Its protein product is CASSEAGNLLLGYTF.

The CDR3 is CASSLSQGVNYGYTF. The CDR3 DNA is TGTGCCAGCAGCTTATCACAGGGGGTTAACTATGGCTACACCTTC. The V call is TRBV7-9, the J call TRBJ1-2; 8 positions agree with TRBD1. V shed 2 bases, J shed 1 base, and the junction held 3 bases outside the gene matches. The CDR3 is 15 residues long. Germline V gene lookup returns CDR1 SEHNR and CDR2 FQNEAQ (reference sequence).

This sequence joins TRBV7-2 and TRBJ2-2, with D uncertain. The germline V and J ends were trimmed by 1 base and 6 bases, with 12 bases remaining between them. Germline V gene lookup returns CDR1 SGHTA and CDR2 FQGNSA. CDR3 length: 15 amino acids. The DNA of the CDR3 is TGTGCCAGCAGCTTAGGCGGCCGCCTCCCCGGGGAGCTGTTTTTT. As protein: CASSLGGRLPGELFF.

The rearrangement uses TRBV5-5 and TRBJ2-1; unclear D gene. This CDR3 comprises 16 residues. Germline CDR1 and CDR2: SGHKS and YYEKEE (reference sequence). V was clipped by 0 bases and J by 4 bases, with 14 bases between them. The CDR3 reads CASSLAVGTNYNEQFF. As DNA, the CDR3 is TGTGCCAGCAGCTTGGCGGTGGGTACTAATTACAATGAGCAGTTCTTC.

DNA of the CDR3: TGTGCCAGCAGCTTAGATTCCAACCCCAGGACTATGTTCTTC. This codes for CASSLDSNPRTMFF. The V call is TRBV11-3, the J call TRBJ2-1; perhaps TRBD2 as D (6 bases). Between the trimmed V and J ends, which lost 0 bases and 15 bases, there was a span of 18 bases. Germline V gene data show CDR1 as SGHNT and CDR2 as YENEEA. This CDR3 is 14 amino acids long. The full variable domain, in which reference TRBV11-3 and TRBJ2-1 provide the parts outside the CDR3, is EAGVVQSPRYKIIEKKQPVAFWCNPISGHNTLYWYLQNLGQGPELLIRYENEEAVDDSQLPKDRFSAERLKGVDSTLKIQPAELGDSAVYLCASSLDSNPRTMFFGPGTRLTVL.